Listed below are T cell receptor beta chains from one sample, sequenced in a study of PD-L1 blockade in urothelial cancer. Method: immunoSEQ multiplex PCR; TCRdb's copy keeps in-frame clones and lacks some. The sample lists under 70,000 clones, 65% to 90% occurring once. Here the sequenced sample was PBMCs, taken around atezolizumab (anti-PD-L1) treatment. The receptor source for this set is a man aged 70-80 years with urothelial cancer. Both conserved end residues are part of each CDR3. Size is omitted from some rows. Given values are once, few, many or a class for expanded clones.

TRBJ2-7	-	TRBV4-1	CASSQGYSRSYEQYF
TRBJ2-1	-	TRBV4-1	CASSQDYGYYNEQFF
TRBJ2-1	-	TRBV7-9	CASSLPDTYYNEQFF
TRBJ2-3	-	TRBV28	CASSLAAASGSPDTQYF
TRBJ2-7	-	TRBV7-8	CASSLAGQGRYEQYF
TRBJ2-5	-	TRBV19	CASSLGVLETQYF
TRBJ1-2	-	TRBV5-6	CASSLGGSNYGYTF
TRBJ2-2	-	TRBV6-5	CASSYSGLPDTGELFF
TRBJ2-5	few	TRBV11-2	CASSLGGIFQETQYF
TRBJ2-2	-	TRBV18	CASSPRDTNTGELFF
TRBJ2-5	-	TRBV9	CASSRWGLAGGGETQYF
TRBJ1-2	-	TRBV7-8	CASSPRGTPETGGYTF
TRBJ1-1	-	TRBV5-6	CASSGYSGTVEAFF
TRBJ2-1	-	TRBV11-3	CASSRTSGRVGEQFF
TRBJ2-1	-	TRBV30	CATYRTRGEQFF